This T cell receptor beta chain derives from a study of tumor-infiltrating lymphocytes in localized non-small cell lung cancer. The CDR3 extends over 12 amino acids. Germline loops: CDR1 GTSNPN, CDR2 SVGIG (reference sequence). Clones were read by immunoSEQ multiplex PCR, and TCRdb kept only the in-frame ones, dropping some. The sample consists of over 14,000 clones, roughly 82% of them appearing once. The TCR was taken from a human donor with non-small cell lung cancer. Material for sequencing was lung tumor tissue. The genes are TRBV30 and TRBJ1-1; 7 nucleotides align to TRBD1. Here the CDR3 reads CAGHRGNTEAFF. CDR3 DNA: TGTGCGGGACACAGGGGGAACACTGAAGCTTTCTTT.